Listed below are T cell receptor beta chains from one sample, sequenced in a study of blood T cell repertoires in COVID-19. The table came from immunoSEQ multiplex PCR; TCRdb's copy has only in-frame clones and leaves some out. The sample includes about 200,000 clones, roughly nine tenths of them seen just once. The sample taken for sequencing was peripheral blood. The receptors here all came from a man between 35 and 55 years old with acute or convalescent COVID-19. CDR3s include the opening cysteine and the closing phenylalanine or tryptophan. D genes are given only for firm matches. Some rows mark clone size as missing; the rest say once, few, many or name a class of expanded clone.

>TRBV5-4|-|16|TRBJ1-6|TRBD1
CASSLPFGQGNSPLHF
TGTGCCAGCAGCTTACCCTTCGGACAGGGAAATTCACCCCTCCACTTT
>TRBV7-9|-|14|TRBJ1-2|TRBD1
CASSLAGGQEDYTF
TGTGCCAGCAGCTTAGCAGGGGGCCAAGAAGACTACACCTTC
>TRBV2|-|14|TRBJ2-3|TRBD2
CASRRGGSSDTQYF
TGTGCCAGCAGACGGGGGGGTTCATCAGATACGCAGTATTTT
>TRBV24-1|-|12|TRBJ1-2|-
CATSQGTEGYTF
TGTGCCACCAGTCAGGGTACGGAGGGCTACACCTTC
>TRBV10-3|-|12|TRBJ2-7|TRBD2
CAIRRTSHEQYF
TGTGCCATCAGGCGGACTAGCCACGAGCAGTACTTC
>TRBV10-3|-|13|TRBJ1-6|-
CAISTIDNSPLHF
TGTGCCATCAGCACTATAGACAATTCACCCCTCCACTTT
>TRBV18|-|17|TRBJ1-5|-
CASSPTGTAHSNQPQHF
TGTGCCAGCTCACCAACCGGGACTGCCCATAGCAATCAGCCCCAGCATTTT
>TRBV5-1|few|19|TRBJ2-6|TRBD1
CASSISRDRLIPGANVLTF
TGCGCCAGCAGCATCAGCCGGGACAGGCTAATACCTGGGGCCAACGTCCTGACTTTC
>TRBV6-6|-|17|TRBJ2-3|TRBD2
CASSPPPTRGGTNTQYF
TGTGCCAGCAGTCCCCCCCCGACTAGGGGAGGGACTAATACGCAGTATTTT
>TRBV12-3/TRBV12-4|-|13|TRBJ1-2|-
CASSLGQGGGYTF
TGTGCCAGCAGTTTAGGTCAGGGCGGAGGCTACACCTTC
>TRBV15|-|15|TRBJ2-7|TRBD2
CATSRSGGSAYEQYF
TGTGCCACCAGCAGGAGCGGGGGGTCCGCCTACGAGCAGTACTTC
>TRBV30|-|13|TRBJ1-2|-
CAWSPGGNYGYTF
TGTGCCTGGAGCCCTGGGGGGAACTATGGCTACACCTTC
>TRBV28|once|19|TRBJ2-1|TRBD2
CASSLGGSGTSGQNNEQFF
TGTGCCAGCAGTTTAGGGGGTTCTGGGACTAGCGGACAAAACAATGAGCAGTTCTTC
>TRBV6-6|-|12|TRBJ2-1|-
CASTDSYNEQFF
TGTGCCAGCACCGACAGCTACAATGAGCAGTTCTTC
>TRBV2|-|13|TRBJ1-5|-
CASSERQYQPQHF
TGTGCCAGCAGTGAGCGGCAGTATCAGCCCCAGCATTTT
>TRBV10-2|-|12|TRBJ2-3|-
CASTRQADTQYF
TGCGCCAGCACCAGACAAGCAGATACGCAGTATTTT
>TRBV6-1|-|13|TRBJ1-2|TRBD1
CASSETGPYGYTF
TGTGCCAGCAGTGAGACAGGGCCCTATGGCTACACCTTC
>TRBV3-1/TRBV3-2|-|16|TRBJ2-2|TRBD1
CASSQGPTGGPGELFF
TGTGCCAGCAGCCAAGGCCCGACAGGGGGTCCCGGGGAGCTGTTTTTT
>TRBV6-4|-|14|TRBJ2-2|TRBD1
CASSATGATGELFF
TGTGCCAGCAGTGCAACAGGGGCCACCGGGGAGCTGTTTTTT
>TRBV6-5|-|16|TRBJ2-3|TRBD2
CASSYGRGASTDTQYF
TGTGCCAGCAGTTACGGGCGGGGGGCTAGCACAGATACGCAGTATTTT
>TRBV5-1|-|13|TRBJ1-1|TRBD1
CASRGQEDTEAFF
TGCGCCAGCAGGGGACAGGAGGACACTGAAGCTTTCTTT
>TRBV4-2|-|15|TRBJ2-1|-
CASSQIRVGYNEQFF
TGTGCCAGCAGCCAGATCAGGGTCGGCTACAATGAGCAGTTCTTC
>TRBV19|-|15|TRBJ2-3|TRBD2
CASSLGLAGTDTQYF
TGTGCCAGTAGCTTGGGACTAGCGGGCACAGATACGCAGTATTTT
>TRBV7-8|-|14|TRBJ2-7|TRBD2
CASSPVERGYEQYF
TGTGCCAGCAGCCCAGTTGAGCGGGGCTACGAGCAGTACTTC
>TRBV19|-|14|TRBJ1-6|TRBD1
CASSRGQYNSPLHF
TGTGCCAGTAGTAGGGGACAGTATAATTCACCCCTCCACTTT
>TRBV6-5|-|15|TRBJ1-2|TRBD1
CASSYGGQAFYGYTF
TGTGCCAGCAGTTACGGAGGACAGGCCTTTTATGGCTACACCTTC
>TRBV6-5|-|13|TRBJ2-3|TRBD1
CASGTGGVDTQYF
TGTGCCAGCGGGACAGGGGGCGTCGATACGCAGTATTTT
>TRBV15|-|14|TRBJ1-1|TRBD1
CATRARTGDSEAFF
TGTGCCACCCGGGCAAGGACAGGGGACTCTGAAGCTTTCTTT
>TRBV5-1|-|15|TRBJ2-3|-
CASSLEGVSADTQYF
TGCGCCAGCAGCTTGGAGGGGGTGTCGGCAGATACGCAGTATTTT
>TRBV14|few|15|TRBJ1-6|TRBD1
CASSQTGGFDSPLHF
TGTGCCAGCAGCCAGACAGGGGGATTCGATTCACCCCTCCACTTT
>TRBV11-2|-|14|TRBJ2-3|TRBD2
CASSLDLAGDLQYF
TGTGCCAGCAGCTTAGATCTAGCGGGGGACCTGCAGTATTTT